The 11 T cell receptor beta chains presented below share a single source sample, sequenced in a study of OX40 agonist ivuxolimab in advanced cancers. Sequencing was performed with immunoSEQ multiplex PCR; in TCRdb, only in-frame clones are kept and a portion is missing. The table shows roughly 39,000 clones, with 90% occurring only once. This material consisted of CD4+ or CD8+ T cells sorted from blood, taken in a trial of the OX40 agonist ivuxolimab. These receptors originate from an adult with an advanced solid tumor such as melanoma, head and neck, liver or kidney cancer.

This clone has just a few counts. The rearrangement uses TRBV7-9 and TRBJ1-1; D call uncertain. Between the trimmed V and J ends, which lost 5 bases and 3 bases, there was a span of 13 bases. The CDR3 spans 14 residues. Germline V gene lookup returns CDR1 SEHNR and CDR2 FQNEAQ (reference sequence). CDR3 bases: TGTGCCAGCAGCCTAGGAAAGGGATACACTGAAGCTTTCTTT. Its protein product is CASSLGKGYTEAFF. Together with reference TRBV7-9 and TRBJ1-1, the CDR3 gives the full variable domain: DTGVSQNPRHKITKRGQNVTFRCDPISEHNRLYWYRQTLGQGPEFLTYFQNEAQLEKSRLLSDRFSAERPKGSFSTLEIQRTEQGDSAMYLCASSLGKGYTEAFFGQGTRLTVV.

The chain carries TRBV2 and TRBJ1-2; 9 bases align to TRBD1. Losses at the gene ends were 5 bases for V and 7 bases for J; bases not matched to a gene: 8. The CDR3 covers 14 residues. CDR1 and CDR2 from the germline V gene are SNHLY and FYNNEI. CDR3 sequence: CASSYTGGAGGYTF. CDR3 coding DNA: TGTGCCAGCAGTTACACAGGGGGCGCGGGTGGCTACACCTTC.

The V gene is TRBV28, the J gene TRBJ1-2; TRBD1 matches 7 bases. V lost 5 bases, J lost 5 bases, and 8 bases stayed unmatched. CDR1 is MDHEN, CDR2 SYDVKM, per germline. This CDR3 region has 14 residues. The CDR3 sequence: CASSDTGVPYGYTF. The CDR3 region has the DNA TGTGCCAGCAGTGACACAGGGGTCCCTTATGGCTACACCTTC.

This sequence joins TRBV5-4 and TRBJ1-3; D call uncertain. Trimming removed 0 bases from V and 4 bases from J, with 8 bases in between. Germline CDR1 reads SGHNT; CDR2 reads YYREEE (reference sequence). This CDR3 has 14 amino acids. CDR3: CASSLDDTGNTIYF. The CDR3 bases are TGTGCCAGCAGCTTGGACGACACAGGAAACACCATATATTTT.

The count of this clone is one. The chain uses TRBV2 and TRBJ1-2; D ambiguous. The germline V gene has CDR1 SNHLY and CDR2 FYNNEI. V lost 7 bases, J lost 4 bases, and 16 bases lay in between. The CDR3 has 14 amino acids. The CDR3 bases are TGTGCCAGCACCCCGGGCCAAACCTTCTATGGCTACACCTTC. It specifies CASTPGQTFYGYTF.

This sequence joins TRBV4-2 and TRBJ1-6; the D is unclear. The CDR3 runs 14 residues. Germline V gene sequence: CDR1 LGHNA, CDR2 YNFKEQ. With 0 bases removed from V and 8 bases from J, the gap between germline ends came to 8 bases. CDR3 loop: CASSQDSGDSPLHF. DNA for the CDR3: TGTGCCAGCAGCCAAGACTCCGGGGATTCACCCCTCCACTTT.

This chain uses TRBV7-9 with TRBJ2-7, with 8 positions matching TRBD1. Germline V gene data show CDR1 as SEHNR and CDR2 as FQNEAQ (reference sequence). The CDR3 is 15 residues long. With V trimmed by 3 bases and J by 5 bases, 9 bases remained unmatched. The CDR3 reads CASSFYRTGTDEQYF. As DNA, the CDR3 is TGTGCCAGCAGCTTTTACCGGACAGGGACTGACGAGCAGTACTTC.

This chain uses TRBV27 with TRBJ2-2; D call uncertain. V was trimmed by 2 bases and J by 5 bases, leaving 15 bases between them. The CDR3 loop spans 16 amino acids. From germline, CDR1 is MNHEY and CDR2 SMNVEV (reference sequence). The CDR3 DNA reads TGTGCCAGCAGTTTAGAGGACCCAACTCGGACCGGGGAGCTGTTTTTT. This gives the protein CASSLEDPTRTGELFF.

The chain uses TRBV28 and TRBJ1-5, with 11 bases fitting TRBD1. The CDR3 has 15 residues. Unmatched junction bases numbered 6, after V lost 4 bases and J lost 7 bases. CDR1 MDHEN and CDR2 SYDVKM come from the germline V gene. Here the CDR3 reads CASSSRTGGMQPQHF. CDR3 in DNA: TGTGCCAGCAGTTCCAGGACAGGGGGCATGCAGCCCCAGCATTTT.

CDR3 bases: TGTGCCTGGAGTAATCCCGGCAGGGGAAAAAACAATGAGCAGTTCTTC. The encoded protein is CAWSNPGRGKNNEQFF. The V and J genes are TRBV30 and TRBJ2-1; D perhaps matches TRBD1 (6 bases). The CDR3 sequence is 16 residues long. The V end was cut by 2 bases, the J end by 5 bases, with 19 bases between. Germline CDR1 GTSNPN, CDR2 SVGIG (reference sequence). The variable domain in full, with the rest retrieved from reference TRBV30 and TRBJ2-1, is SQTIHQWPATLVQPVGSPLSLECTVEGTSNPNLYWYRQAAGRGLQLLFYSVGIGQISSEVPQNLSASRPQDRQFILSSKKLLLSDSGFYLCAWSNPGRGKNNEQFFGPGTRLTVL.

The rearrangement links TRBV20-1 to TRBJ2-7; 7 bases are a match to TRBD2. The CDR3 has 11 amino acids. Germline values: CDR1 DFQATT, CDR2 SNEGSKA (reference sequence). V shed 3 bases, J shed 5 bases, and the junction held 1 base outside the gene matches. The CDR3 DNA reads TGCAGTGCTAGGCGGGGGAACGAGCAGTACTTC. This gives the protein CSARRGNEQYF.